These 30 T cell receptor beta chains came from one sample sequenced in a study of beta chain features in type 1 diabetes. The investigators reverse transcribed all of the isolated RNA, so they sequenced expressed TCRB transcripts. Assay used: immunoSEQ multiplex PCR; TCRdb lists only in-frame clones, some missing. The repertoire holds 200,000 to 250,000 clones, over 8.5% seen once, with 0.03% to 0.04% in the top ten. What was sequenced was naive CD4+ T cells from blood. Receptor source: a woman aged 18-29 years in good health.

The CDR3 coding sequence is TGTGCCAGTAGTATTCGGAGAACTAGCGGGGGGGCCGGAGAGACCCAGTACTTC. It codes for CASSIRRTSGGAGETQYF. J is TRBJ2-5 and V is TRBV19; TRBD2 matches 13 bases. This CDR3 region has 18 residues. Per the germline V gene, CDR1 is LNHDA and CDR2 is SQIVND (reference sequence). After removal of 3 bases from V and 4 bases from J, the junction contained 11 bases not matched to a gene. Full variable domain (outside the CDR3, taken from reference TRBV19 and TRBJ2-5): DGGITQSPKYLFRKEGQNVTLSCEQNLNHDAMYWYRQDPGQGLRLIYYSQIVNDFQKGDIAEGYSVSREKKESFPLTVTSAQKNPTAFYLCASSIRRTSGGAGETQYFGPGTRLLVL.

There are many counts of this clone. The rearrangement links TRBV15 to TRBJ2-1; 9 bases are a match to TRBD1. This CDR3 contains 16 residues. Germline values: CDR1 LNHNV, CDR2 YYDKDF (reference sequence). V was pared by 1 base and J by 5 bases, with 6 bases of the junction left unmatched. The DNA for the CDR3 is TGTGCCACCAGCAGAGGCACCGGGACAGGGAACAATGAGCAGTTCTTC. This encodes CATSRGTGTGNNEQFF.

This rearrangement joins TRBV30 to TRBJ1-1; TRBD1 might be the D (5 bases). The germline CDR1 and CDR2 sequences are GTSNPN and SVGIG (reference sequence). V shed 4 bases and J shed 0 bases, with 9 bases lying between them. The CDR3 length is 13 residues. The CDR3 region has the DNA TGTGCCTGGACAGGGCCGTTGAACACTGAAGCTTTCTTT. Protein sequence: CAWTGPLNTEAFF.

The V call is TRBV7-2, the J call TRBJ2-4; 7 bases are shared with TRBD2. J lost 6 bases, V lost 0 bases, and 8 bases had no gene match. Looked up from germline, CDR1 is SGHTA and CDR2 is FQGNSA. This CDR3 region has 16 residues. This chain's CDR3 is CASSLAGGPVGNIQYF. CDR3 DNA: TGTGCCAGCAGCTTAGCGGGAGGGCCAGTAGGAAACATTCAGTACTTC.

This clone was detected a few times. CDR3 bases: TGTGCCAGCAGCGCTTTACTGGGGGCGGTTGGGGCCAACGTCCTGACTTTC. Its translation: CASSALLGAVGANVLTF. The chain uses TRBV11-2 and TRBJ2-6, with D tentatively TRBD1 (6 bases). Trimming stripped 5 bases from V and 3 bases from J, with 17 bases between. CDR1 and CDR2 (germline): SGHAT, FQNNGV. This CDR3 spans 17 amino acids.

Regarding this clone: Other nucleotide sequences in the sample specify the same CDR3. The chain combines TRBV2 with TRBJ1-1; perhaps TRBD1 as D (5 bases). Germline lookup yields CDR1 SNHLY and CDR2 FYNNEI. Trimming stripped 4 bases from V and 3 bases from J, with 9 bases between. CDR3 length: 13 residues. CDR3 loop: CASSVGGYTEAFF. CDR3 sequence (DNA): TGTGCCAGCAGTGTCGGGGGGTACACTGAAGCTTTCTTT.

The chain uses TRBV5-5 and TRBJ1-4, with D uncertain. Germline V CDR1 and CDR2: SGHKS, YYEKEE (reference sequence). This CDR3 has 14 residues. V was trimmed by 4 bases and J by 6 bases, leaving 13 bases between them. This CDR3 reads CASSPPEVYEKLFF. CDR3 DNA: TGTGCCAGCAGCCCGCCGGAGGTATATGAAAAACTGTTTTTT.

The chain is built from TRBV7-2 and TRBJ2-4, with a possible D match to TRBD2 (6 bases). The CDR3 extends over 15 amino acids. Trimming left V 0 bases short and J 2 bases short, with 8 bases between. Looked up from germline, CDR1 is SGHTA and CDR2 is FQGNSA. CDR3 residues: CASSLARGTKNIQYF. The CDR3 region has the DNA TGTGCCAGCAGCTTAGCGCGGGGTACCAAAAACATTCAGTACTTC.

The CDR3 protein is CASSLKTGVATEAFF. The DNA of the CDR3 is TGTGCCAGCTCACTAAAAACAGGGGTGGCCACTGAAGCTTTCTTT. The gene calls are TRBV18 and TRBJ1-1; 7 nucleotides agree with TRBD1. The J segment lost 4 bases and the V segment lost 4 bases, leaving 9 bases of the junction unmatched. Germline assignment: CDR1 KGHSH and CDR2 LQKENI. CDR3 length: 15 amino acids.

The rearrangement uses TRBV2 and TRBJ2-7, with D possibly TRBD1 on 5 matching bases. The CDR3 covers 14 residues. Trimming left V 7 bases short and J 6 bases short, with 19 bases between. Germline lookup yields CDR1 SNHLY and CDR2 FYNNEI. Here the CDR3 reads CASNERAGLGEQYF. In DNA form, the CDR3 reads TGTGCCAGCAACGAAAGGGCAGGGTTGGGCGAGCAGTACTTC.

The J gene is TRBJ1-6, the V gene TRBV7-9, with 7 bases aligning to TRBD1. The V gene's germline CDR1 is SEHNR and CDR2 FQNEAQ (reference sequence). The CDR3 contains 13 residues. V dropped 1 base and J dropped 13; count of bases not matched to a gene: 4. The CDR3 bases are TGTGCCAGCAGCTTAGACAGGGGAGATCCCCTCCACTTT. Translating it yields CASSLDRGDPLHF. Together with reference TRBV7-9 and TRBJ1-6, the CDR3 gives the full variable domain: DTGVSQNPRHKITKRGQNVTFRCDPISEHNRLYWYRQTLGQGPEFLTYFQNEAQLEKSRLLSDRFSAERPKGSFSTLEIQRTEQGDSAMYLCASSLDRGDPLHFGNGTRLTVT.

This rearrangement joins TRBV11-2 to TRBJ2-1; 9 bases are a match to TRBD2. Germline CDR1 SGHAT, CDR2 FQNNGV. CDR3 size: 15 residues. V was clipped by 2 bases and J by 4 bases; unmatched bases: 3. The CDR3 region has the DNA TGTGCCAGCAGCTTAAGACTAGCGGATTACAATGAGCAGTTCTTC. It is translated as CASSLRLADYNEQFF.

This clone was counted a few times. The chain carries TRBV29-1 and TRBJ1-4; D is undetermined. The CDR3 is 12 residues long. The V gene lost 7 bases and the J gene lost 4 bases, with 10 bases spanning the gap. The germline V gene has CDR1 SQVTM and CDR2 ANQGSEA. For the CDR3, the DNA is TGCAGCGGCTCAGGTTATAATGAAAAACTGTTTTTT. Translating it yields CSGSGYNEKLFF.

This clone was detected only a few times. The chain links TRBV11-2 to TRBJ1-1; a weak D match, TRBD1 (5 bases). There are 15 residues in the CDR3. CDR1 and CDR2 (germline): SGHAT, FQNNGV. The V end lost 2 bases, the J end lost 4 bases, and 14 bases lay between the germline ends. CDR3 nucleotides: TGTGCCAGCAGCTTATTGGCAGGGTGGGGCACTGAAGCTTTCTTT. It encodes CASSLLAGWGTEAFF.

There are a few counts of this clone. The chain recombines TRBV2 with TRBJ2-3, with D unclear. V lost 3 bases to trimming and J lost 0 bases, with 7 bases between them. Germline values: CDR1 SNHLY, CDR2 FYNNEI. The length of the CDR3 is 14 residues. The CDR3 bases are TGTGCCAGCAGTGATAGCAGCAGCACAGATACGCAGTATTTT. Encoded protein: CASSDSSSTDTQYF. Supplemented by reference TRBV2 and TRBJ2-3, the full variable domain reads EPEVTQTPSHQVTQMGQEVILRCVPISNHLYFYWYRQILGQKVEFLVSFYNNEISEKSEIFDDQFSVERPDGSNFTLKIRSTKLEDSAMYFCASSDSSSTDTQYFGPGTRLTVL.

CDR3 in amino acids: CASSNPGQRFEAFF. The DNA of the CDR3 is TGTGCCAGCAGTAACCCGGGACAGAGATTTGAAGCTTTCTTT. The rearrangement uses TRBV14 and TRBJ1-1, with 7 bases aligning to TRBD1. The V gene's germline CDR1 is SGHDN and CDR2 FVKESK. The CDR3 runs 14 residues. V was clipped by 6 bases and J by 7 bases; unmatched bases: 11.

The sample holds a few counts of this clone. This chain connects TRBV30 to TRBJ2-2, with D possibly TRBD2 on 5 matching bases. The CDR3 runs 13 residues. Germline CDR1 GTSNPN, CDR2 SVGIG (reference sequence). The CDR3 reads CARGGSLGGELFF. The CDR3 DNA reads as TGTGCTCGCGGAGGTTCTCTCGGCGGGGAGCTGTTTTTT.

This clone was seen only a few times. This sequence joins TRBV11-2 and TRBJ2-7; 7 nucleotides line up with TRBD1. In germline, CDR1 is SGHAT, CDR2 FQNNGV. V was pared by 6 bases and J by 3 bases, with 5 bases of the junction left unmatched. The CDR3 is 13 residues long. The chain's CDR3 is CASRPGTVYEQYF. The DNA for the CDR3 is TGTGCCAGCAGACCAGGGACAGTCTACGAGCAGTACTTC.

The V call is TRBV4-1, the J call TRBJ2-1; weak D call: TRBD2 (6 bases). The CDR3 is 18 amino acids. V lost 1 base and J lost 2, with 18 bases in between. Germline V gene sequence: CDR1 MGHRA, CDR2 YSYEKL. CDR3 nucleotide sequence: TGCGCCAGCAGCCAAGTTCGGGACTCCTTAGCCCCCTACAATGAGCAGTTCTTC. Residues: CASSQVRDSLAPYNEQFF.

The genes are TRBV2 and TRBJ2-5; TRBD1 agrees at 7 bases. The germline V gene has CDR1 SNHLY and CDR2 FYNNEI. The CDR3 has 14 amino acids. The V segment lost 4 bases and the J segment 2 bases; nucleotides outside the gene matches: 4. CDR3 protein: CASSAWDRQETQYF. CDR3 in DNA: TGTGCCAGCAGTGCCTGGGACAGACAAGAGACCCAGTACTTC.

The chain combines TRBV6-1 with TRBJ2-6, with D unclear. The V end lost 6 bases, the J end lost 0 bases, and 9 bases lay between the germline ends. Germline lookup yields CDR1 MNHNS and CDR2 SASEGT. CDR3 size: 15 residues. CDR3: CASSRGSSGANVLTF. As DNA, the CDR3 is TGTGCCAGCAGCCGAGGAAGCTCTGGGGCCAACGTCCTGACTTTC.

This clone was seen only a few times. The rearrangement joins TRBV7-9 to TRBJ1-4; D gene unclear. Per germline, CDR1 SEHNR and CDR2 FQNEAQ (reference sequence). The CDR3 covers 14 residues. Trimming removed 5 bases from V and 8 bases from J, with 15 bases in between. The CDR3 coding sequence is TGTGCCAGCAGCAGGAGGGAACCGTGGGAAAAACTGTTTTTT. The encoded protein is CASSRREPWEKLFF.

The chain has TRBV5-1 and TRBJ2-3; D is perhaps TRBD1 (5 bases). There are 15 residues in the CDR3. Trimming left V 2 bases short and J 1 base short, with 11 bases between. Germline values: CDR1 SGHRS, CDR2 YFSETQ. The CDR3: CASSFAPQGTDTQYF. The CDR3 nucleotides read TGCGCCAGCAGCTTTGCTCCACAGGGCACAGATACGCAGTATTTT.

This clone showed up just a few times. This chain links TRBV30 with TRBJ2-7; 13 bases match TRBD2. The J segment lost 5 bases and the V segment lost 3 bases, leaving 13 bases of the junction unmatched. There are 17 residues in the CDR3. The germline V gene encodes CDR1 GTSNPN and CDR2 SVGIG (reference sequence). In DNA form, the CDR3 reads TGTGCCTGGAGCCCAACCCGGACTAGCGGGAGCCTCGACGAGCAGTACTTC. Residues: CAWSPTRTSGSLDEQYF.

The chain links TRBV4-1 to TRBJ2-4; the match to TRBD2 covers 8 bases. V lost 0 bases, J lost 2 bases, and 3 bases stayed unmatched. CDR1 is MGHRA, CDR2 YSYEKL, per germline. CDR3 length: 16 amino acids. CDR3 amino acids: CASSQESGRTKNIQYF. The CDR3 DNA follows: TGCGCCAGCAGCCAAGAAAGCGGGAGAACCAAAAACATTCAGTACTTC.

Only a few counts were recorded for this clone. The rearrangement links TRBV5-6 to TRBJ2-7, with D perhaps matching TRBD2 (6 bases). Germline values: CDR1 SGHDT, CDR2 YYEEEE. This CDR3 region has 15 residues. V lost 2 bases and J lost 0, with 12 bases in between. The CDR3 protein is CASSFPAGLSYEQYF. CDR3 bases: TGTGCCAGCAGCTTCCCAGCGGGCCTCTCCTACGAGCAGTACTTC.

This chain connects TRBV2 to TRBJ2-5; TRBD2 matches at 9 bases. CDR1 and CDR2 (germline): SNHLY, FYNNEI. The J segment lost 10 bases and the V segment lost 3 bases, leaving 12 bases of the junction unmatched. The length of the CDR3 is 15 residues. The CDR3 nucleotides read TGTGCCAGCAGTGAGGCGAGCGGGGGGAAAGTTATCCAGTACTTC. Residues: CASSEASGGKVIQYF.

This clone was counted between two and nine times. The chain links TRBV21-1 to TRBJ2-7; the table's D call, TRBD2, was not checked against the DNA. TRBV21-1 is termed a pseudogene. This CDR3 has 13 residues. This CDR3 reads CASSTSGLLEQYF. The CDR3 coding sequence is TGTGCCAGCAGCACCTCTGGACTCTTGGAGCAGTACTTC.

This clone was seen more than once but under ten times. This rearrangement joins TRBV5-1 to TRBJ2-3; D remains ambiguous. V lost 0 bases and J lost 2, with 10 bases in between. The CDR3 extends over 15 amino acids. Per the germline V gene, CDR1 is SGHRS and CDR2 is YFSETQ. CDR3 region: CASSLEGGITDTQYF. Here the CDR3 DNA reads TGCGCCAGCAGCTTGGAAGGCGGAATCACAGATACGCAGTATTTT.

The chain uses TRBV5-1 and TRBJ2-1; TRBD1 matches 8 bases. Germline V gives CDR1 SGHRS, CDR2 YFSETQ. V dropped 0 bases and J dropped 7; count of bases not matched to a gene: 3. The CDR3 runs to 14 residues. The CDR3 protein is CASSLATGDNEQFF. DNA for the CDR3: TGCGCCAGCAGCTTGGCGACAGGGGATAATGAGCAGTTCTTC.